This T cell receptor beta chain comes out of a study of blood T cells in healthy people across ages. Sample-barcoded 5' priming and a J-beta primer mix drove a second PCR of about 6 to 12 cycles. TCRdb processed the 5' RACE reads anew with MiXCR; each CDR3 protein has one entry. The sample shows hundreds of thousands of distinct CDR3 sequences, approximately 25% of them seen only once. Trimming left V 3 bases short and J 4 bases short, with 9 bases between. The CDR3 consists of 13 residues. This clonotype came up a few times. The sample was also reused in another study, on T cells of mothers and their children.

Sequencing used blood. This chain uses TRBV12-3 or TRBV12-4 with TRBJ2-5; the D gene is possibly TRBD1 (6 bases). This clonotype was obtained from a boy younger than 18 in good health. Written as DNA, the CDR3 is TGTGCCAGCAGTTTCATGGGGGCAGAGACCCAGTACTTC. It translates to CASSFMGAETQYF.